This record concerns one TCR beta chain sequence. These data are taken from a study of blood T cell repertoires in COVID-19. Participants came from roughly 25 US areas, aged roughly 18 to 95 years. TCRdb keeps only in-frame clones here, not all; method: immunoSEQ multiplex PCR. The sample consists of hundreds of thousands of clones, around 91% of them appearing once. Deletions cut 4 bases from V and 1 base from J, with 16 bases between. CDR3 length: 15 residues. The germline V gene encodes CDR1 SQVTM and CDR2 ANQGSEA. The sample consisted of PBMCs or T cells enriched from blood (not recorded which). The chain links TRBV29-1 to TRBJ1-2; D perhaps matches TRBD1 (5 bases). The sequence was obtained from a woman in her thirties or forties who had recovered from COVID-19. The CDR3 protein is CSVAGGTAFNYGYTF. CDR3 in DNA: TGCAGCGTTGCGGGCGGGACCGCTTTTAACTATGGCTACACCTTC. The full variable domain, with the rest looked up from reference TRBV29-1 and TRBJ1-2, is SAVISQKPSRDICQRGTSLTIQCQVDSQVTMMFWYRQQPGQSLTLIATANQGSEATYESGFVIDKFPISRPNLTFSTLTVSNMSPEDSSIYLCSVAGGTAFNYGYTFGSGTRLTVV.